Listed here is a single T cell receptor beta chain. The antigen is unknown. Sequenced by immunoSEQ multiplex PCR; TCRdb stores in-frame clones only, minus some. The table shows around 100,000 clones, with 87% occurring only once. Trimming stripped 3 bases from V and 0 bases from J, with 11 bases between. The CDR3 length is 15 residues. CDR1 is SGDLS, CDR2 YYNGEE, per germline. This sample was taken from a study of T cell responses to AZD1222 COVID-19 vaccine. Study-wide results and limits: White British ancestry dominated among donors, who included more females, and clonal diversity was possibly underestimated.

This TCR was recovered from an adult in good health. The chain uses TRBV9 and TRBJ2-3; D is perhaps TRBD1 or TRBD2 (5 bases each). Sequenced here: peripheral blood, sampled on day 0 of AZD1222 vaccination. The CDR3 DNA follows: TGTGCCAGCAGCGCCCGGGACCAAAGCACAGATACGCAGTATTTT. It yields the protein CASSARDQSTDTQYF.